The 7 T cell receptor beta chains presented below share a single source sample, sequenced in a study of tumor-infiltrating lymphocytes in primary liver carcinoma. Constant-region priming of about 520 ng total RNA yielded TCR beta cDNA. Generation of the TCR beta libraries relied on three nested multiplex PCR rounds using slightly modified ARM-PCR. TRBV1-TRBV30 forward and Cbeta reverse primers drove the first two approximately 10-cycle rounds. TCRdb reprocessed the multiplex PCR reads with MiXCR, giving one entry per CDR3 protein. The repertoire consists of about 78,000 distinct CDR3 sequences, with over 60% occurring once and the leading ten covering about 27%. Between 20 and 30 mg of unsorted bulk tissue served as the source from which RNA and DNA were co-extracted. Sequencing was performed on liver tumor tissue from sampling region 4. Described subset: tumor region T4, right-lateral pole. The receptors were gathered from a man in his forties with primary liver carcinoma and hepatitis B virus infection.

Remarks on this clonotype: One end of the junction does not line up with germline, which may come from a read error. This chain links TRBV28 with TRBJ2-1; D is perhaps TRBD2 (6 bases). This CDR3 has 15 residues. Germline lookup yields CDR1 MDHEN and CDR2 SYDVKM. The CDR3 loop is CASNLRLGSYNGQFF. The CDR3 DNA reads as TGTGCCAGCAACTTACGACTAGGGAGCTACAATGGGCAGTTCTTC.

Note on this clonotype: The junction departs from the called germline gene at one end, perhaps through a read error. J is TRBJ2-7 and V is TRBV5-6; TRBD2 matches 7 bases. CDR1 SGHDT and CDR2 YYEEEE come from the germline V gene. The CDR3 is 13 amino acids. As DNA, the CDR3 is TGTGCCAGCAGCTTGGGCGGGAGCTACGTGCAGTACTTC. Translating it yields CASSLGGSYVQYF. Variable domain in full (rest from reference TRBV5-6 and TRBJ2-7): DAGVTQSPTHLIKTRGQQVTLRCSPKSGHDTVSWYQQALGQGPQFIFQYYEEEERQRGNFPDRFSGHQFPNYSSELNVNALLLGDSALYLCASSLGGSYVQYFGPGTRLTVT.

The chain combines TRBV29-1 with TRBJ2-1; 8 positions agree with TRBD2. This CDR3 contains 13 residues. Germline lookup yields CDR1 SQVTM and CDR2 ANQGSEA. Trimming cost V 5 bases and J 5 bases; bases outside gene matches: 5. Written as DNA, the CDR3 is TGCAGCGTTTGGGGACTAGTGGACAATGAGCAGTTCTTC. Translation gives CSVWGLVDNEQFF.

The rearrangement joins TRBV29-1 to TRBJ2-7; the D gene is possibly TRBD1 (6 bases). In germline, CDR1 is SQVTM, CDR2 ANQGSEA. Trimming left V 4 bases short and J 3 bases short, with 16 bases between. The CDR3 consists of 14 residues. The DNA for the CDR3 is TGCAGCGTTGGTGGGGCAGGGGAACTCTACGAGCAGTACTTC. Residues: CSVGGAGELYEQYF.

This clonotype was recorded at least ten times. This chain connects TRBV4-1 to TRBJ2-3; the D is unclear. Germline V gene sequence: CDR1 MGHRA, CDR2 YSYEKL. Trimming removed 1 base from V and 2 bases from J, with 10 bases in between. The CDR3 is 15 residues long. Written as DNA, the CDR3 is TGCGCCAGCAGCCAAGTGGGAACAGTCACAGATACGCAGTATTTT. Translation gives CASSQVGTVTDTQYF.

A word on this clonotype: The junction shows a germline mismatch at one end, possibly a read error. The chain has TRBV18 and TRBJ2-7; no reliable D call. The CDR3 consists of 13 residues. The germline V gene encodes CDR1 KGHSH and CDR2 LQKENI. CDR3 residues: CVSSPPNLREQYF. Written as DNA, the CDR3 is TGTGTCAGCTCACCACCCAACCTAAGGGAGCAGTACTTC.

A note on this clonotype: The CDR3 ends on some other residue instead of the conserved phenylalanine or tryptophan, so this is likely a read error. The DNA is omitted, as the CDR3 cannot be located on it reliably, and the CDR3 follows TCRdb's listing. The chain employs TRBV4-2 and TRBJ1-1; TRBD1, the table's D call, lacks a check against the DNA. The CDR3 comprises 18 residues, both ends counted. CDR1 and CDR2 from the germline V gene are LGHNA and YNFKEQ. CDR3 in amino acids: CAGSTHRDRGIFNTESFI.